This TCR beta chain was captured by sequencing in a study of blood T cell repertoires in COVID-19. On the study more broadly: Specimens from acute and convalescent COVID-19 originated in the United States, Italy and Spain. T cells, B-cell-depleted T cells, or PBMCs supplied cDNA or gDNA.

The CDR3 sequence is 16 residues long. The V end was cut by 0 bases, the J end by 9 bases, with 19 bases between. Germline-derived CDR1 and CDR2 are SGHRS and YFSETQ. Original analysis: By means of reference gene primer amplification, nucleated cell counts were estimated. Produced via immunoSEQ multiplex PCR; TCRdb's table is partial and in-frame only. That table gives V, J and clone size, and the DNA gave D and trimming. This table holds about 380,000 clones, around 87% found once. Those enrolled, adults aged roughly 18 to 89 years, came from about two dozen US areas. This receptor was taken from a man aged 30 to 45 who had recovered from COVID-19. The sequenced sample was PBMCs or T cells enriched from blood (not recorded which). V and J are TRBV5-1 and TRBJ2-1, with a possible D match to TRBD1 (5 bases). CDR3 sequence: CASSLGGWGREFEQFF. The CDR3 nucleotides are TGCGCCAGCAGCTTGGGGGGCTGGGGCAGGGAATTTGAGCAGTTCTTC.